The source of this T cell receptor (beta chain) is a study of cytomegalovirus exposure and HLA in healthy donors. Findings and caveats of the study: The authors judged a highly shared variant cluster likely a sequencing artifact. When analyzed later, a missense DCLRE1C variant was found to be linked to TCR beta V- and J-gene trimming. Association of 16,951 TCR beta sequences with HLA alleles was found at 0.05 false discovery rate in a later analysis. A few chains tied to CMV proved CMV antigen-specific in vitro.

To note about this clone: No antigen is known for it.

Germline CDR1 LNHDA, CDR2 SQIVND (reference sequence). Deletions cut 9 bases from V and 9 bases from J, with 12 bases between. The CDR3 has 11 amino acids. The PCR was carried out with 60 Vbeta primers and 13 Jbeta primers. This table comes from immunoSEQ multiplex PCR, and its TCRdb copy is limited to in-frame clones, with some not included. This table has 140,000 or so clones, 88% appearing once. Specimen: PBMCs. The sequence was collected from a woman between 40 and 50 years old in good health and CMV-seronegative. The rearrangement joins TRBV19 to TRBJ2-1, with D possibly being TRBD2 (5 bases). CDR3 amino acids: CASSEGVEQFF. CDR3 DNA sequence: TGTGCCAGCAGCGAGGGAGTTGAGCAGTTCTTC.